These 5 T cell receptor beta chains were all obtained from the same sample, sequenced in a study of blood T cell repertoires in COVID-19. Clones were sequenced by immunoSEQ multiplex PCR, and TCRdb holds only the in-frame ones, with some missing. This sample has about 230,000 clones, with around 88% found just once. The sample consisted of peripheral blood. The receptor source for this set is a man at least 80 years old with acute or convalescent COVID-19.

V and J are TRBV19 and TRBJ2-3, with a weak D call TRBD1 (6 bases). The CDR3 covers 13 residues. The germline V gene has CDR1 LNHDA and CDR2 SQIVND (reference sequence). Between the trimmed V and J ends, which lost 7 bases and 2 bases, there was a span of 10 bases. This CDR3 reads CASTGDNTDTQYF. Written as DNA, the CDR3 is TGTGCCAGTACAGGGGACAACACAGATACGCAGTATTTT.

The chain combines TRBV10-3 with TRBJ2-7, with 7 bases lining up with TRBD1. Unmatched junction bases numbered 2, after V lost 3 bases and J lost 3 bases. The CDR3 is 13 residues long. Germline CDR1 ENHRY, CDR2 SYGVKD. The CDR3 DNA sequence: TGTGCCATCAGTGAAGGGACAGTCTACGAGCAGTACTTC. This sequence encodes CAISEGTVYEQYF.

The chain is built from TRBV12-3 or TRBV12-4 and TRBJ2-4; TRBD2 matches 7 bases. V lost 7 bases to trimming and J lost 9 bases; unmatched junction nucleotides: 9. This CDR3 region has 13 residues. The CDR3 coding sequence is TGTGCCAGCAAGGCGGGGGTGGTGGGCATTCAGTACTTC. Its translation: CASKAGVVGIQYF.

A single count supports this clone. The CDR3 sequence is CASSPDRGLAEQYF. CDR3 DNA: TGCGCCAGCAGCCCGGACAGGGGGCTTGCCGAGCAGTACTTC. The J gene is TRBJ2-7, the V gene TRBV5-1; the match to TRBD1 covers 11 bases. This CDR3 has 14 amino acids. V gave up 4 bases and J gave up 6 bases; unmatched junction bases: 6. Germline V gives CDR1 SGHRS, CDR2 YFSETQ.

This rearrangement joins TRBV4-1 to TRBJ1-6; TRBD1 matches 9 bases. Germline CDR1 MGHRA, CDR2 YSYEKL. V trimming: 4 bases; J trimming: 0 bases; junction bases outside the gene matches: 10. The CDR3 sequence is 19 residues long. For the CDR3, the DNA is TGCGCCAGCAGCCCCCCCGGACAGGGGAATACCTCCTATAATTCACCCCTCCACTTT. It translates to CASSPPGQGNTSYNSPLHF.